This entry is about one T cell receptor beta chain. Its antigen is as yet unknown. The source of the sample is a study of Ad26.COV2.S vaccination and SARS-CoV-2 variants. Only in-frame clones appear in the TCRdb table, and some are missing; sequencing was by immunoSEQ multiplex PCR. Of about 180,000 clones detected, approximately 90% appear once; the ten largest clones hold 5% to 7%. Trimming stripped 8 bases from V and 0 bases from J, with 4 bases between. The CDR3 length is 11 residues. Germline lookup yields CDR1 SNHLY and CDR2 FYNNEI. Study outcomes and limitations: Substantial response breadth was reportedly seen for spike-specific CD8+ and CD4+ T cells after vaccination. Breadth measured for non-spike TCRs was similar across vaccine and placebo recipients.

The chain has TRBV2 and TRBJ1-1; D unclear. This sequence was found in a human donor who had recovered from COVID-19. Here the sequenced sample was peripheral blood, taken after recovery from COVID-19. For the CDR3, the DNA is TGTGCCAGCCATCTGAACACTGAAGCTTTCTTT. Its translation is CASHLNTEAFF.